The 4 T cell receptor beta chains in this list originate from one sample, sequenced in a study of beta chain features in type 1 diabetes. Overall study results and limits: TCRB CDR3s from Type 1 diabetes patients were moderately but significantly shorter in all four CD4+ subsets.

Expressed TCRB transcripts were sequenced, since all the RNA that had been isolated was reverse transcribed. TCRdb's copy holds only in-frame clones and misses some; the assay was immunoSEQ multiplex PCR. The sample contains approximately 600,000 clones, 9.5% to 15% of which appear only once. These receptors are not linked to any known antigen. The sequenced sample consisted of naive CD4+ T cells from blood. These receptors came from a man aged 25-45 years with type 1 diabetes.

The chain is built from TRBV7-2 and TRBJ2-7; a possible D gene is TRBD2 (5 bases). Germline assignment: CDR1 SGHTA and CDR2 FQGNSA. Deletions cut 5 bases from V and 0 bases from J, with 17 bases between. CDR3 length: 16 amino acids. CDR3 bases: TGTGCCAGCAGCCTCCTCGTGATGCGGGTCTCCTACGAGCAGTACTTC. Translation gives CASSLLVMRVSYEQYF. Complete variable domain (other parts from reference TRBV7-2 and TRBJ2-7): GAGVSQSPSNKVTEKGKDVELRCDPISGHTALYWYRQSLGQGLEFLIYFQGNSAPDKSGLPSDRFSAERTGGSVSTLTIQRTQQEDSAVYLCASSLLVMRVSYEQYFGPGTRLTVT.

The genes are TRBV6-4 and TRBJ2-3; TRBD2 agrees at 9 bases. This CDR3 is 16 amino acids long. The V gene end was trimmed by 7 bases and the J gene end by 5 bases; junction bases not matched to a gene: 13. The germline CDR1 and CDR2 sequences are MRHNA and SNTAGT. DNA for the CDR3: TGTGCCAGCATGACAGGAGGCGGGGGGGCCCAAGATACGCAGTATTTT. Translating it yields CASMTGGGGAQDTQYF.

This clone has only a few counts. The rearrangement links TRBV6-6 to TRBJ2-3, with TRBD1 matching over 7 bases. CDR1 MNHNY and CDR2 SVGAGI come from the germline V gene (reference sequence). V shed 8 bases and J 0 bases; nucleotides not matched to a gene: 8. This CDR3 is 15 amino acids long. The CDR3 protein is CASALRQGSTDTQYF. CDR3 DNA sequence: TGTGCCAGCGCGCTAAGACAGGGAAGCACAGATACGCAGTATTTT.

The chain combines TRBV7-2 with TRBJ2-7; 10 bases are shared with TRBD1. CDR3 length: 15 residues. Germline V gene sequence: CDR1 SGHTA, CDR2 FQGNSA. V shed 5 bases, J shed 3 bases, and the junction held 7 bases outside the gene matches. CDR3 sequence: CASSPVGTGDYEQYF. The CDR3 bases are TGTGCCAGCAGCCCCGTCGGGACAGGGGACTACGAGCAGTACTTC.